The 26 T cell receptor beta chains below come from one sample, sequenced in a study of response to subunit inactivated influenza vaccine. TCRdb processed the RT-PCR reads anew with MiXCR; each CDR3 protein has one entry. Among hundreds of thousands of distinct CDR3 sequences listed, 15% to 19% were seen once. The material sequenced was PBMCs from blood, taken 11 to 12 days after vaccination. The origin of the receptors is a man aged 50 or older who received an inactivated influenza vaccine.

This clonotype has only a few counts. This sequence joins TRBV5-6 and TRBJ1-2, with D hard to call. V was cut by 1 base and J by 4 bases, with 11 bases left in between. The CDR3 has 14 amino acids. Germline V gene lookup returns CDR1 SGHDT and CDR2 YYEEEE. The CDR3 reads CASSLFGPSYGYTF. CDR3 sequence (DNA): TGTGCCAGCAGCTTGTTCGGGCCGAGCTATGGCTACACCTTC.

This sequence joins TRBV6-5 and TRBJ2-3; D is ambiguous. Germline V CDR1 and CDR2: MNHEY, SVGAGI. This CDR3 contains 15 residues. Between the trimmed V and J ends, which lost 0 bases and 5 bases, there was a span of 12 bases. The DNA of the CDR3 is TGTGCCAGCAGTTACTCGACCGGGCTTTTAGATACGCAGTATTTT. This encodes CASSYSTGLLDTQYF.

V is TRBV6-2 or TRBV6-3 and J is TRBJ2-7, with 7 bases lining up with TRBD2. V lost 2 bases and J lost 3; bases outside the gene matches: 10. CDR1 MNHEY and CDR2 SVGEGT come from the germline V gene. This CDR3 is built from 16 residues. CDR3 coding DNA: TGTGCCAGCAGTTACGGCGGGAGAACCCTTTTCTACGAGCAGTACTTC. Translating it yields CASSYGGRTLFYEQYF.

This clonotype was picked up one time. The DNA for the CDR3 is TGTGCCAGCAGCGTAGGGAACCATGCAGGGGGCGACGGCTACACCTTC. Translated, it gives CASSVGNHAGGDGYTF. V usage is TRBV9 and J usage is TRBJ1-2; 8 nucleotides line up with TRBD1. V shed 0 bases and J 8 bases; nucleotides not matched to a gene: 12. Germline CDR1 SGDLS, CDR2 YYNGEE. The CDR3 is 16 amino acids.

A few counts support this clonotype. The V call is TRBV18, the J call TRBJ2-2; no reliable D call. Germline CDR1 reads KGHSH; CDR2 reads LQKENI. Trimming cost V 1 base and J 1 base, with 7 bases left between them. The CDR3 sequence is 15 residues long. The CDR3 spells CASSPLHMNTGELFF. The CDR3 DNA is TGTGCCAGCTCACCACTACACATGAACACCGGGGAGCTGTTTTTT.

The sample holds many counts of this clonotype. The chain employs TRBV12-3 or TRBV12-4 and TRBJ2-5, with 10 bases identical to TRBD2. V lost 4 bases to trimming and J lost 2 bases; unmatched junction nucleotides: 4. This CDR3 has 15 residues. The CDR3 loop is CASSSRTSGQETQYF. The CDR3 DNA sequence: TGTGCCAGCAGTTCCCGGACTAGCGGTCAAGAGACCCAGTACTTC.

With regard to this clonotype: Sequence at one end of the junction differs from germline and may be a read error. This rearrangement joins TRBV20-1 to TRBJ2-4; D may be TRBD2 (5 bases). Germline V CDR1 and CDR2: DFQATT, SNEGSKA (reference sequence). This CDR3 spans 16 amino acids. The CDR3 sequence is CCARDRRRITKNIQYF. Here the CDR3 DNA reads TGCTGTGCTAGAGATCGACGGAGGATTACCAAAAACATTCAGTACTTC.

This clonotype was seen only a few times. The chain couples TRBV7-9 to TRBJ2-3; D not resolved. This CDR3 has 12 amino acids. The germline CDR1 and CDR2 sequences are SEHNR and FQNEAQ (reference sequence). V lost 4 bases, J lost 6 bases, and 8 bases lay in between. CDR3 nucleotide sequence: TGTGCCAGCAGCTCTTACGGGGATACGCAGTATTTT. Translated, it gives CASSSYGDTQYF.

This clonotype was counted only a few times. The V and J genes are TRBV7-9 and TRBJ1-3; D gene uncertain. The CDR3 is made up of 15 amino acids. Trimming left V 6 bases short and J 0 bases short, with 12 bases between. Germline CDR1 SEHNR, CDR2 FQNEAQ (reference sequence). This CDR3 is CASRRAPRSGNTIYF. The CDR3 DNA sequence: TGTGCCAGCAGGAGGGCACCTCGCTCTGGAAACACCATATATTTT.

The chain has TRBV9 and TRBJ2-7; D is possibly TRBD1 or TRBD2 (5 bases each). Germline CDR1 and CDR2: SGDLS and YYNGEE. Trimming removed 3 bases from V and 5 bases from J, with 27 bases in between. The CDR3 totals 18 residues. CDR3 sequence: CASSANPDREGSDDEQYF. The CDR3 DNA reads as TGTGCCAGCAGCGCGAACCCAGACAGAGAGGGTAGCGACGACGAGCAGTACTTC.

This clonotype was picked up a small number of times. The V call is TRBV11-2, the J call TRBJ2-7; 13 bases align to TRBD2. V trimming: 1 base; J trimming: 2 bases; junction bases outside the gene matches: 17. Germline assignment: CDR1 SGHAT and CDR2 FQNNGV. There are 21 residues in the CDR3. This chain's CDR3 is CASSLVRFWGETSGRPYEQYF. CDR3 sequence (DNA): TGTGCCAGCAGCTTAGTGAGATTCTGGGGGGAGACTAGCGGGAGGCCCTACGAGCAGTACTTC.

This clonotype came up a few times. The chain couples TRBV7-3 to TRBJ2-5; TRBD2 matches at 8 bases. V shed 5 bases, J shed 1 base, and the junction held 6 bases outside the gene matches. Germline CDR1 is SGHTA and CDR2 is FQGTGA. The CDR3 is 15 amino acids. CDR3 protein: CASSATGTSQETQYF. CDR3 DNA: TGTGCCAGCAGCGCCACCGGGACTAGCCAAGAGACCCAGTACTTC.

In this sample, this clonotype turned up a few times. The chain employs TRBV24-1 and TRBJ2-3; D uncertain. The V end lost 4 bases, the J end lost 7 bases, and 11 bases lay between the germline ends. The CDR3 is 13 amino acids. The V gene's germline CDR1 is KGHDR and CDR2 SFDVKD. Here the CDR3 reads CATSDPARHTQYF. The CDR3 DNA reads TGTGCCACCAGTGACCCGGCGCGACATACGCAGTATTTT.

In this sample, this clonotype turned up a few times. The rearrangement uses TRBV3-1 and TRBJ2-1; D gene uncertain. Germline V gene lookup returns CDR1 LGHDT and CDR2 YNNKEL (reference sequence). The ends were cut back, 4 bases at V and 2 bases at J, with 12 bases in the middle. The CDR3 has 15 amino acids. CDR3 bases: TGTGCCAGCAGCCGGAATACTTGGGCCTACAATGAGCAGTTCTTC. It translates to CASSRNTWAYNEQFF.

This clonotype came up a few times. V and J are TRBV29-1 and TRBJ2-1; 10 bases fit TRBD2. Germline V gene lookup returns CDR1 SQVTM and CDR2 ANQGSEA. Trimming at V came to 8 bases and at J to 7 bases, leaving 11 bases not matched to a gene. The CDR3 length is 14 residues. The CDR3 DNA reads as TGCAGCATACCTACTAGCGGGATCGGGAATGAGCAGTTCTTC. Protein sequence: CSIPTSGIGNEQFF.

The V gene is TRBV20-1, the J gene TRBJ1-1; D is undetermined. CDR1 and CDR2 from the germline V gene are DFQATT and SNEGSKA (reference sequence). The CDR3 runs to 11 residues. Trimming pared 7 bases from V and 1 base from J, leaving 7 bases between. DNA for the CDR3: TGCAGTGTCTTGAGGAACACTGAAGCTTTCTTT. Its translation: CSVLRNTEAFF.

This clonotype was seen ten or more times. The chain links TRBV5-6 to TRBJ2-2; D is tentatively TRBD1 or TRBD2 (6 bases each). V was clipped by 3 bases and J by 2 bases, with 17 bases between them. Germline V gene sequence: CDR1 SGHDT, CDR2 YYEEEE. This CDR3 region has 17 residues. CDR3 residues: CASSSYVFGGNTGELFF. In DNA, the CDR3 is TGTGCCAGCAGCTCTTACGTTTTCGGGGGCAACACCGGGGAGCTGTTTTTT.

This chain connects TRBV4-3 to TRBJ2-5, with 15 positions matching TRBD2. V was pared by 3 bases and J by 0 bases, with 2 bases of the junction left unmatched. The CDR3 contains 17 residues. Looked up from germline, CDR1 is LGHNA and CDR2 is YSLEER. The CDR3 loop reads CASSQGLAGGYQETQYF. Here the CDR3 DNA reads TGCGCCAGCAGCCAGGGACTAGCGGGGGGCTACCAAGAGACCCAGTACTTC.

The genes are TRBV18 and TRBJ2-2; 9 nucleotides match TRBD1. CDR1 and CDR2 from the germline V gene are KGHSH and LQKENI. V shed 3 bases and J 4 bases; nucleotides not matched to a gene: 6. The CDR3 contains 16 residues. DNA of the CDR3: TGTGCCAGCTCACCGGGGACAGGGACCAGCACCGGGGAGCTGTTTTTT. Its protein product is CASSPGTGTSTGELFF.

The chain employs TRBV4-1 and TRBJ1-6, with D hard to call. Germline V gene data show CDR1 as MGHRA and CDR2 as YSYEKL. CDR3 length equals 15 residues. Trimming removed 1 base from V and 10 bases from J, with 14 bases in between. The CDR3 here is CASSQVGGEYSPLHF. The CDR3 DNA is TGCGCCAGCAGCCAAGTGGGTGGGGAGTACTCACCCCTCCACTTT.

A note on this clonotype: Sequence at one end of the junction differs from germline and may be a read error. CDR3 nucleotide sequence: TGCGCCAGCAGCCATTTTGGAGGCAATTACGAGCTGTACTTC. Protein sequence: CASSHFGGNYELYF. The chain combines TRBV4-1 with TRBJ2-7; tentatively, D is TRBD2 (5 bases). The CDR3 has 14 amino acids. Germline V lookup: CDR1 MGHRA, CDR2 YSYEKL.

The rearrangement joins TRBV25-1 to TRBJ2-5; TRBD2 matches 11 bases. Germline loops: CDR1 MGHDK, CDR2 SYGVNS. The CDR3 has 14 residues. V trimming: 3 bases; J trimming: 5 bases; junction bases outside the gene matches: 2. CDR3 nucleotides: TGTGCCAGCAGTGATAGCGGGAGGGTGGAGACCCAGTACTTC. This codes for CASSDSGRVETQYF.

This clonotype was detected once. It may be a read error: a sequence one base away is much more abundant. The rearrangement links TRBV6-2 or TRBV6-3 to TRBJ2-2; no firm D call. Trimming took 10 bases from V and 5 from J, leaving 20 bases between them. Germline V gene data show CDR1 as MNHEY and CDR2 as SVGEGT. This CDR3 has 15 amino acids. CDR3 coding DNA: TGTGCCACCCAGAACCTGGAGATTCGGACCGGGGAGCTGTTTTTT. This encodes CATQNLEIRTGELFF.

This clonotype was seen only a few times. This chain connects TRBV20-1 to TRBJ2-1, with TRBD2 matching 7 bases. The germline V gene has CDR1 DFQATT and CDR2 SNEGSKA (reference sequence). This CDR3 is 14 amino acids long. CDR3 protein: CSTDSVGAGNEQFF. The CDR3 DNA reads as TGCAGCACAGATTCCGTCGGAGCGGGAAATGAGCAGTTCTTC.

J is TRBJ1-6 and V is TRBV5-6, with D unclear. The germline gives CDR1 SGHDT, CDR2 YYEEEE. V lost 2 bases and J lost 13, with 13 bases in between. The CDR3 is 13 residues long. The CDR3 DNA reads TGTGCCAGCAGCTTTCAGGCGGGGTGGCCCCTCCACTTT. This encodes CASSFQAGWPLHF.

This rearrangement joins TRBV10-3 to TRBJ2-1; either TRBD1 or TRBD2 may fit D (5 bases each). Looked up from germline, CDR1 is ENHRY and CDR2 is SYGVKD. The CDR3 runs 17 residues. V gave up 4 bases and J gave up 5 bases, with 21 bases separating them. CDR3 amino acids: CAISAPGRRSLHNEQFF. The CDR3 DNA follows: TGTGCCATCAGTGCCCCGGGGCGGCGGAGCCTCCACAATGAGCAGTTCTTC.